What follows are 30 T cell receptor beta chains derived from one specimen sequenced in a study of glioma-infiltrating T cells after dendritic cell vaccination. The repertoire was sequenced with immunoSEQ multiplex PCR; TCRdb's copy has only in-frame clones and lacks some. The data show 90,000 or so clones, more than 70% seen once. Sequencing used blood, obtained before dendritic cell vaccination. Receptor source: a human donor with glioblastoma.

The chain combines TRBV7-9 with TRBJ2-6, with TRBD2 matching over 12 bases. With 3 bases clipped from V and 0 bases from J, the junction kept 3 bases outside the gene matches. CDR1 SEHNR and CDR2 FQNEAQ come from the germline V gene (reference sequence). This CDR3 comprises 18 residues. CDR3 sequence reads: CASSFGLAGPSGANVLTF. Here the CDR3 DNA reads TGTGCCAGCAGCTTCGGACTAGCGGGACCCTCTGGGGCCAACGTCCTGACTTTC.

CDR3 in amino acids: CASSGRGRDTEAFF. The CDR3, as DNA: TGTGCCAGTAGTGGCAGGGGGCGGGACACTGAAGCTTTCTTT. The gene calls are TRBV19 and TRBJ1-1; 8 nucleotides match TRBD1. The CDR3 is made up of 14 amino acids. CDR1 is LNHDA and CDR2 is SQIVND in the germline V gene (reference sequence). Germline trimming cut 5 bases from V and 3 bases from J; bases unmatched to any gene: 5. Full variable domain (missing parts from reference TRBV19 and TRBJ1-1): DGGITQSPKYLFRKEGQNVTLSCEQNLNHDAMYWYRQDPGQGLRLIYYSQIVNDFQKGDIAEGYSVSREKKESFPLTVTSAQKNPTAFYLCASSGRGRDTEAFFGQGTRLTVV.

This clone was counted a single time. The chain links TRBV11-3 to TRBJ2-2; D perhaps matches TRBD2 (5 bases). Germline V lookup: CDR1 SGHNT, CDR2 YENEEA. The CDR3 has 19 residues. Trimming cost V 2 bases and J 7 bases, with 26 bases left between them. The CDR3 here is CASSLRLGERGDGDGELFF. In nucleotides, the CDR3 is TGTGCCAGCAGCTTAAGGCTCGGGGAACGGGGTGACGGGGACGGGGAGCTGTTTTTT. Drawing the rest from reference TRBV11-3 and TRBJ2-2, the complete variable domain is EAGVVQSPRYKIIEKKQPVAFWCNPISGHNTLYWYLQNLGQGPELLIRYENEEAVDDSQLPKDRFSAERLKGVDSTLKIQPAELGDSAVYLCASSLRLGERGDGDGELFFGEGSRLTVL.

This clone was detected only a few times. This rearrangement joins TRBV18 to TRBJ1-1; possible D gene TRBD1, 5 bases. CDR1 KGHSH and CDR2 LQKENI come from the germline V gene. Trimming removed 6 bases from V and 3 bases from J, with 14 bases in between. This CDR3 is 14 amino acids long. In nucleotides, the CDR3 is TGTGCCAGCTCCCGACGCAGGGCAGACACTGAAGCTTTCTTT. This sequence encodes CASSRRRADTEAFF.

The chain couples TRBV5-4 to TRBJ2-3, with D possibly TRBD2 on 5 matching bases. Trimming took 4 bases from V and 2 from J, leaving 8 bases between them. Germline CDR1 reads SGHNT; CDR2 reads YYREEE (reference sequence). CDR3 length: 13 amino acids. The CDR3 nucleotides read TGTGCCAGCAGCGAGGGTCCCACAGATACGCAGTATTTT. Amino acid sequence: CASSEGPTDTQYF.

CDR3 loop: CASSFSAQPQHF. The DNA of the CDR3 is TGTGCCAGCAGCTTTTCTGCGCAGCCCCAGCATTTT. The genes are TRBV7-2 and TRBJ1-5; D is uncertain. V was pared by 3 bases and J by 7 bases, with 7 bases between. CDR3 length equals 12 residues. Per the germline V gene, CDR1 is SGHTA and CDR2 is FQGNSA.

The chain joins TRBV6-1 to TRBJ2-7; 8 bases align to TRBD1. With 3 bases clipped from V and 7 bases from J, the junction kept 5 bases outside the gene matches. This CDR3 region has 13 residues. Germline CDR1 reads MNHNS; CDR2 reads SASEGT. The CDR3 DNA reads TGTGCCAGCAGTGACCAGGGGGCGGGGGAGCAGTACTTC. The encoded protein is CASSDQGAGEQYF.

The chain joins TRBV15 to TRBJ1-2; the match to TRBD1 covers 8 bases. Germline lookup yields CDR1 LNHNV and CDR2 YYDKDF (reference sequence). This CDR3 is 14 amino acids long. V lost 1 base, J lost 2 bases, and 0 bases stayed unmatched. This CDR3 reads CATSRGTGNYGYTF. Here the CDR3 DNA reads TGTGCCACCAGCAGAGGGACAGGGAACTATGGCTACACCTTC.

This rearrangement joins TRBV6-1 to TRBJ2-7; 8 bases agree with TRBD1. The CDR3 spans 13 residues. Germline V CDR1 and CDR2: MNHNS, SASEGT. Trimming at V came to 3 bases and at J to 5 bases, leaving 3 bases not matched to a gene. CDR3 loop: CASSETGVHEQYF. CDR3 nucleotides: TGTGCCAGCAGTGAGACAGGGGTCCACGAGCAGTACTTC.

V gene TRBV29-1 combines with J gene TRBJ2-7; 7 bases align to TRBD1. CDR3 length equals 13 residues. V was pared by 6 bases and J by 2 bases, with 7 bases of the junction left unmatched. Germline CDR1 SQVTM, CDR2 ANQGSEA. CDR3 sequence reads: CSVEQGWTYEQYF. The CDR3 nucleotides are TGCAGCGTCGAACAGGGGTGGACCTACGAGCAGTACTTC.

This clone came up once. The CDR3 sequence: CASSAEEASSYEQYF. CDR3 nucleotide sequence: TGTGCCAGCAGCGCCGAAGAGGCATCGTCCTACGAGCAGTACTTC. The gene calls are TRBV9 and TRBJ2-7, with D hard to call. The CDR3 is 15 residues long. Germline lookup yields CDR1 SGDLS and CDR2 YYNGEE. V lost 3 bases to trimming and J lost 1 base, with 14 bases between them.

The gene calls are TRBV5-1 and TRBJ2-5; D not certain. The DNA matches TRBJ2-7 better at its end, which makes the J call doubtful. The CDR3 extends over 11 amino acids. Per the germline V gene, CDR1 is SGHRS and CDR2 is YFSETQ. This CDR3 reads CASSLDYEQYF. The CDR3 DNA reads as TGCGCCAGCAGCTTGGACTACGAGCAGTACTTC.

This chain uses TRBV7-9 with TRBJ2-2, with 11 bases aligning to TRBD2. V shed 4 bases, J shed 3 bases, and the junction held 1 base outside the gene matches. CDR1 and CDR2 (germline): SEHNR, FQNEAQ (reference sequence). CDR3 length: 15 residues. Here the CDR3 reads CASSWTSGYTGELFF. As DNA, the CDR3 is TGTGCCAGCAGCTGGACTAGCGGGTACACCGGGGAGCTGTTTTTT.

The chain is built from TRBV28 and TRBJ1-1; perhaps TRBD1 as D (5 bases). The CDR3 spans 18 residues. With 5 bases removed from V and 0 bases from J, the gap between germline ends came to 22 bases. Germline CDR1 is MDHEN and CDR2 is SYDVKM. As DNA, the CDR3 is TGTGCCAGCAGTGTATCTCAGGGATTTTTTTTAATGAACACTGAAGCTTTCTTT. Its translation is CASSVSQGFFLMNTEAFF.

The chain carries TRBV29-1 and TRBJ1-1; tentatively, D is TRBD1 (5 bases). The germline CDR1 and CDR2 sequences are SQVTM and ANQGSEA. The CDR3 is made up of 9 amino acids. Trimming removed 7 bases at V and 8 bases at J, with 8 bases between. CDR3 amino acids: CSAGGEAFF. CDR3 coding DNA: TGCAGCGCCGGGGGGGAAGCTTTCTTT.

The V gene is TRBV7-6, the J gene TRBJ2-4, with D maybe TRBD1 (6 bases). CDR3 length: 16 residues. Between the trimmed V and J ends, which lost 5 bases and 0 bases, there was a span of 14 bases. In germline, CDR1 is SGHVS, CDR2 FNYEAQ. The CDR3 DNA reads TGTGCCAGCAGCCTCCCGGACAGACTAGCCAAAAACATTCAGTACTTC. Amino acids: CASSLPDRLAKNIQYF.

DNA of the CDR3: TGTGCCAGCAGTCCTTTCAGAGAGACCCAGTACTTC. Protein: CASSPFRETQYF. The chain links TRBV7-2 to TRBJ2-5, with D uncertain. With 6 bases removed from V and 4 bases from J, the gap between germline ends came to 9 bases. Germline CDR1 is SGHTA and CDR2 is FQGNSA. This CDR3 spans 12 amino acids.

V and J are TRBV6-5 and TRBJ2-7, with D hard to call. V lost 7 bases and J lost 2, with 6 bases in between. This CDR3 contains 11 residues. Per germline, CDR1 MNHEY and CDR2 SVGAGI. The CDR3 loop reads CASITAYEQYF. The DNA of the CDR3 is TGTGCCAGCATTACAGCCTACGAGCAGTACTTC.

The V gene is TRBV19, the J gene TRBJ1-2, with D possibly matching TRBD1 (6 bases). Trimming took off 7 bases at V and 5 bases at J, with 23 bases between the two ends. The V gene's germline CDR1 is LNHDA and CDR2 SQIVND (reference sequence). This CDR3 is built from 16 residues. DNA of the CDR3: TGTGCCAGTACCCCAACAGGGTCCACGGGCAAATATGGCTACACCTTC. It is translated as CASTPTGSTGKYGYTF.

The rearrangement uses TRBV5-1 and TRBJ2-7, with 9 bases identical to TRBD2. This CDR3 is built from 15 residues. V was clipped by 0 bases and J by 3 bases; unmatched bases: 4. In germline, CDR1 is SGHRS, CDR2 YFSETQ. Here the CDR3 DNA reads TGCGCCAGCAGCTTGGGACTAGCGGAGGGCTACGAGCAGTACTTC. It codes for CASSLGLAEGYEQYF.

This clone was detected only a few times. This chain links TRBV5-8 with TRBJ1-6; a weak D match, TRBD1 (6 bases). The germline CDR1 and CDR2 sequences are SGHTS and YDEGEE. CDR3 length: 16 residues. The ends were cut back, 2 bases at V and 0 bases at J, with 9 bases in the middle. CDR3 coding DNA: TGTGCCAGCAGCTTAACAGGGTTCTCCTATAATTCACCCCTCCACTTT. Its translation is CASSLTGFSYNSPLHF.

The rearrangement uses TRBV6-1 and TRBJ2-7; D perhaps matches TRBD2 (6 bases). CDR3 length: 14 residues. Trimming cost V 0 bases and J 2 bases, with 8 bases left between them. Germline assignment: CDR1 MNHNS and CDR2 SASEGT. The CDR3 coding sequence is TGTGCCAGCAGTGAAGCAGCGGGTACCTACGAGCAGTACTTC. This sequence encodes CASSEAAGTYEQYF.

The rearrangement links TRBV6-1 to TRBJ1-1; TRBD1 matches 9 bases. V trimming: 4 bases; J trimming: 11 bases; junction bases outside the gene matches: 8. Germline V gives CDR1 MNHNS, CDR2 SASEGT. The CDR3 covers 13 residues. The CDR3 DNA is TGTGCCAGCAGTGCCTCACAGGGGGCGCTGGCTTTCTTT. This sequence encodes CASSASQGALAFF.

The chain joins TRBV6-5 to TRBJ2-5; 7 bases match TRBD1. V dropped 5 bases and J dropped 5; count of bases not matched to a gene: 8. This CDR3 region has 14 residues. Germline V gene sequence: CDR1 MNHEY, CDR2 SVGAGI. CDR3 amino acids: CASSRQGTLETQYF. DNA of the CDR3: TGTGCCAGCAGTCGACAGGGAACCCTGGAGACCCAGTACTTC.

This CDR3 reads CSVRATGGEKLFF. DNA of the CDR3: TGCAGCGTCAGGGCCACTGGGGGGGAAAAACTGTTTTTT. J is TRBJ1-4 and V is TRBV29-1; D possibly corresponds to TRBD1 (5 bases). CDR3 size: 13 residues. V dropped 6 bases and J dropped 8 bases, with 16 bases sitting between them. From germline, CDR1 is SQVTM and CDR2 ANQGSEA.

The chain employs TRBV5-1 and TRBJ2-1; 12 positions agree with TRBD2. Looked up from germline, CDR1 is SGHRS and CDR2 is YFSETQ. The J segment lost 8 bases and the V segment lost 4 bases, leaving 4 bases of the junction unmatched. The CDR3 extends over 14 amino acids. CDR3 bases: TGCGCCAGCAGCCTAGCGGGGGGGCGGGATGAGCAGTTCTTC. This codes for CASSLAGGRDEQFF.

This rearrangement joins TRBV5-1 to TRBJ2-3; D might be TRBD2 (5 bases). CDR3 size: 14 residues. V gave up 0 bases and J gave up 2 bases, with 7 bases separating them. The germline V gene encodes CDR1 SGHRS and CDR2 YFSETQ. CDR3 coding DNA: TGCGCCAGCAGCTTGGGACTAATCACAGATACGCAGTATTTT. It codes for CASSLGLITDTQYF.

V usage is TRBV6-6 and J usage is TRBJ1-2, with 7 nucleotides matching TRBD1. Trimming cost V 6 bases and J 1 base; bases outside gene matches: 8. The CDR3 is 15 amino acids. CDR1 and CDR2 (germline): MNHNY, SVGAGI (reference sequence). CDR3 loop: CASSDRDRINYGYTF. CDR3 DNA sequence: TGTGCCAGCAGCGACCGGGACAGAATTAACTATGGCTACACCTTC.

This clone was counted a single time. The chain has TRBV14 and TRBJ2-7, with D perhaps TRBD2 (5 bases). CDR3 length equals 13 residues. Germline CDR1 is SGHDN and CDR2 is FVKESK. V was trimmed by 8 bases and J by 2 bases, leaving 13 bases between them. CDR3 sequence: CASARGPTYEQYF. The CDR3 DNA is TGTGCCAGCGCACGAGGGCCCACCTACGAGCAGTACTTC.

J is TRBJ2-7 and V is TRBV7-6, with D possibly matching TRBD2 (5 bases). V dropped 5 bases and J dropped 3 bases, with 11 bases sitting between them. Germline CDR1 and CDR2: SGHVS and FNYEAQ. The CDR3 length is 13 residues. Here the CDR3 reads CASSRASNYEQYF. The CDR3 DNA reads TGTGCCAGCAGCCGGGCTAGCAACTACGAGCAGTACTTC.